Listed below are T cell receptor beta chains from one sample, sequenced in a study of graft-versus-host responses after intestinal transplantation. Assay used: immunoSEQ multiplex PCR; TCRdb lists only in-frame clones, some missing. The top ten clones hold approximately 0.28% of a sample with more than 80,000 clones, 88% of them seen once. For these receptors, no antigen is known. Source: unstimulated CD4+ T cells sorted from spleen or lymph node cells, taken before transplant. The receptors come from a human donor who was the organ donor for an intestinal transplant. Each CDR3 is given with its conserved first and last residue. A D gene is named only where the DNA matches it firmly.

j_call v_call d_call cdr3_aa
TRBJ2-2 TRBV5-4 TRBD2 CASSLPAGGLTGELFF
TRBJ1-5 TRBV6-5 TRBD1 CASSVDRGGNQPQHF
TRBJ2-3 TRBV9 - CASSVGGAYTDTQYF
TRBJ1-4 TRBV5-1 - CASSPTGGTNEKLFF
TRBJ1-2 TRBV19 - CASSPVGGYGYTF
TRBJ1-1 TRBV7-9 - CASSLALSGTEAFF
TRBJ1-5 TRBV5-1 - CASSWAGEIGNQPQHF
TRBJ1-1 TRBV4-1 TRBD1 CASRQPGQGNTEAFF
TRBJ2-7 TRBV19 TRBD1 CASSIRGQGNEQYF
TRBJ1-1 TRBV28 - CAAGGPPTEAFF
TRBJ2-1 TRBV19 TRBD1 CASSTATGGTYNEQFF
TRBJ1-1 TRBV28 - CATKLGGGTEAFF
TRBJ1-4 TRBV25-1 TRBD1 CASGQGTLWEKLFF
TRBJ1-5 TRBV5-1 TRBD1 CASSSGTVPNQPQHF
TRBJ2-5 TRBV10-3 TRBD1 CAIRPQGAGETQYF
TRBJ1-3 TRBV7-2 TRBD1 CASSLQGAGNTIYF
TRBJ2-2 TRBV27 - CASSLGPFGNTGELFF
TRBJ2-7 TRBV28 TRBD1 CASTRDSSYEQYF
TRBJ2-6 TRBV7-9 - CASSPPTGTRFSRANVLTF
TRBJ2-5 TRBV19 - CASSMGWGLLGETQYF
TRBJ2-1 TRBV5-1 - CASTLYSTYNEQFF
TRBJ1-2 TRBV7-6 - CASSLGQNYGYTF
TRBJ2-2 TRBV6-1 TRBD1 CASSVRAGTGIGELFF
TRBJ2-5 TRBV13 TRBD2 CASSSQGGQETQYF
TRBJ2-1 TRBV5-1 TRBD1 CASSSWTGSAENNEQFF
TRBJ2-2 TRBV21-1 - CASSKNGEGKSDTGELFF
TRBJ1-6 TRBV6-5 - CASSYSIWGGESPLHF
TRBJ1-2 TRBV9 - CASSGPIGANYGYTF
TRBJ1-1 TRBV10-3 - CAISESEAISGAFF
TRBJ2-7 TRBV5-1 TRBD2 CASSLGLAGASSYEQYF
TRBJ1-6 TRBV1 - CTSSQGAPKGLSPLHF
TRBJ1-4 TRBV4-1 - CASRETGATNEKLFF
TRBJ2-7 TRBV28 - CASSLGSSYEQYF
TRBJ1-1 TRBV25-1 TRBD1 CASSEWPGQSPFGTEAFF
TRBJ2-7 TRBV6-5 - CASSNTNEQYF